This section outlines one T cell receptor beta chain sequence together with its context. The data derive from a study of blood T cell repertoires in COVID-19. Across the study: The cDNA or gDNA used as material had been derived from T cells, B-cell-depleted T cells, or PBMCs.

Recruitment covered 20 to 25 US areas and drew participants whose ages spanned roughly 18 to 89 years. Cohorts were assigned according to the clinical history that participants reported. Cohort 3 recovery required two negative PCRs, clearance, or symptom resolution. The CDR3 has 17 amino acids. Trimming shortened V by 4 bases and J by 0 bases, and 15 bases separated the two germline ends. Germline V lookup: CDR1 MGHRA, CDR2 YSYEKL. The table came from immunoSEQ multiplex PCR; TCRdb's copy has only in-frame clones and leaves some out. The data contain 310,000 or so clones, 87% of them singletons. Sequencing used PBMCs or T cells enriched from blood (not recorded which). This rearrangement joins TRBV4-1 to TRBJ2-2; D possibly corresponds to TRBD2 (6 bases). The sequence derives from a woman aged 40 to 49 who had recovered from COVID-19. The CDR3 nucleotides read TGCGCCAGCAGCCCATCCCCCGGGACTTCGAACACCGGGGAGCTGTTTTTT. Translating it yields CASSPSPGTSNTGELFF.